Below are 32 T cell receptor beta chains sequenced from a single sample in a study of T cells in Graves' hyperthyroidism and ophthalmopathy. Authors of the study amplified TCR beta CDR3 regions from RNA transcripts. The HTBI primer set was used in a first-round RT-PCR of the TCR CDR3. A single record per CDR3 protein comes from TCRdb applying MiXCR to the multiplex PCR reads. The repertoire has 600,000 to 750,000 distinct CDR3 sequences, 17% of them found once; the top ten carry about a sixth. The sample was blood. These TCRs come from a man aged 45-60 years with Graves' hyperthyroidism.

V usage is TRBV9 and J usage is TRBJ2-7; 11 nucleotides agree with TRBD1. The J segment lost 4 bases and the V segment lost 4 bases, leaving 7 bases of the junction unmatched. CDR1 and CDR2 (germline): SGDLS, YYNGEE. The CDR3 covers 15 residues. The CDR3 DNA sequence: TGTGCCAGCAGCCCGCGGACAGGGGGCCAGTACGAGCAGTACTTC. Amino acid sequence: CASSPRTGGQYEQYF. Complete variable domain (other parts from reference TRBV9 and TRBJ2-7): DSGVTQTPKHLITATGQRVTLRCSPRSGDLSVYWYQQSLDQGLQFLIQYYNGEERAKGNILERFSAQQFPDLHSELNLSSLELGDSALYFCASSPRTGGQYEQYFGPGTRLTVT.

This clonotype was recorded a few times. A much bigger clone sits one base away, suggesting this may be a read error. CDR3 in amino acids: CASSSGTEYNEQFF. Here the CDR3 DNA reads TGTGCCAGCAGCTCCGGGACAGAATACAATGAGCAGTTCTTC. The V and J genes are TRBV7-3 and TRBJ2-1; 7 positions agree with TRBD1. The CDR3 contains 14 residues. Germline loops: CDR1 SGHTA, CDR2 FQGTGA. Trimming at V came to 4 bases and at J to 4 bases, leaving 4 bases not matched to a gene.

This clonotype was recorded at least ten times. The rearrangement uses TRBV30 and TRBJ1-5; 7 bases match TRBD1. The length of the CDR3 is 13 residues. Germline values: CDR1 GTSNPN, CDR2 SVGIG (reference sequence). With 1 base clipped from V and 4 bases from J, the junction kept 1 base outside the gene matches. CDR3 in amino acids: CAWSAQGNQPQHF. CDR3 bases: TGTGCCTGGAGTGCACAGGGGAATCAGCCCCAGCATTTT.

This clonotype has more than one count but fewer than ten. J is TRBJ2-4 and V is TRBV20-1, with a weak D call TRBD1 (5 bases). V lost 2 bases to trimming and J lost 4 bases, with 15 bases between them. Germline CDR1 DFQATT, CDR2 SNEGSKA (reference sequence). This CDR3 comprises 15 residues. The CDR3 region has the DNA TGCAGTGCTAGATCCCCTAAACAGGCTAAAAACATTCAGTACTTC. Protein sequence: CSARSPKQAKNIQYF.

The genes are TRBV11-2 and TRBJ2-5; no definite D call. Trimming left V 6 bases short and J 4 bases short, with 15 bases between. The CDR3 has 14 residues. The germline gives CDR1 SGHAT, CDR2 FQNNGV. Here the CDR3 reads CASSPPRNRETQYF. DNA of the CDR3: TGTGCCAGCAGTCCTCCCCGTAACCGAGAGACCCAGTACTTC.

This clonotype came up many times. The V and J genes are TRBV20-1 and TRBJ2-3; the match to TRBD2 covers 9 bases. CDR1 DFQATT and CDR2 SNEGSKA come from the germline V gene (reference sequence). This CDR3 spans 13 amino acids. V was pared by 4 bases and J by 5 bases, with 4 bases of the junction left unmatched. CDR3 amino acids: CSATRLAVDTQYF. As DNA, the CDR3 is TGCAGTGCTACCCGACTAGCGGTAGATACGCAGTATTTT.

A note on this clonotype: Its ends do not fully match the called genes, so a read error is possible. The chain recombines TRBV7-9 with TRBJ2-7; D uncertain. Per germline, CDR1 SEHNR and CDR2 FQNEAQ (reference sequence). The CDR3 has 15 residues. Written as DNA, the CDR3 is TGTGCCAGCAGCTTGTCAGCCACGTTGGGTGACGAGCGGTACTTC. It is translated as CASSLSATLGDERYF.

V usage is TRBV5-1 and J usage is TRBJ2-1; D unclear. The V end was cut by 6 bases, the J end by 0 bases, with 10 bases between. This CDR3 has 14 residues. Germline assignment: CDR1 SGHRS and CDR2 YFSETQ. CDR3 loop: CASTLPSSYNEQFF. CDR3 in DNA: TGCGCCAGCACACTCCCGAGCTCCTACAATGAGCAGTTCTTC.

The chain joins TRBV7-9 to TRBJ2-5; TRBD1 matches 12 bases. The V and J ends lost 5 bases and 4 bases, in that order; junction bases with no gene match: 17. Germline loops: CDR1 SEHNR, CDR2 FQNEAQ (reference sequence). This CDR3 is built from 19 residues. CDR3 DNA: TGTGCCAGCAGCCAGATCCTACTCTGGGGACAGGGGGCTGCAGAGACCCAGTACTTC. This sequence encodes CASSQILLWGQGAAETQYF. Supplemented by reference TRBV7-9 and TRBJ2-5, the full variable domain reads DTGVSQNPRHKITKRGQNVTFRCDPISEHNRLYWYRQTLGQGPEFLTYFQNEAQLEKSRLLSDRFSAERPKGSFSTLEIQRTEQGDSAMYLCASSQILLWGQGAAETQYFGPGTRLLVL.

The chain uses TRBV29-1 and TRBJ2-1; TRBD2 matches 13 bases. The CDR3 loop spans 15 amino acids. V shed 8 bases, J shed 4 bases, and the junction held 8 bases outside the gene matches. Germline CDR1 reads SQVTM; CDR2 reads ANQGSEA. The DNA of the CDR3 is TGCAGCACCAGACTAGCGGGAGGAAAATACAATGAGCAGTTCTTC. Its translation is CSTRLAGGKYNEQFF.

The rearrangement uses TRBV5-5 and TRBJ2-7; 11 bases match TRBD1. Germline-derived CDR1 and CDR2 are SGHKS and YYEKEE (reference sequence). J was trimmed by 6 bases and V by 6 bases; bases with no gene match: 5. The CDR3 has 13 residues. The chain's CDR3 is CASIAGTGGEQYF. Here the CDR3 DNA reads TGTGCCAGCATCGCCGGGACAGGGGGCGAGCAGTACTTC. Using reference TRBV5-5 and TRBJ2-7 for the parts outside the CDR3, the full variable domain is DAGVTQSPTHLIKTRGQQVTLRCSPISGHKSVSWYQQVLGQGPQFIFQYYEKEERGRGNFPDRFSARQFPNYSSELNVNALLLGDSALYLCASIAGTGGEQYFGPGTRLTVT.

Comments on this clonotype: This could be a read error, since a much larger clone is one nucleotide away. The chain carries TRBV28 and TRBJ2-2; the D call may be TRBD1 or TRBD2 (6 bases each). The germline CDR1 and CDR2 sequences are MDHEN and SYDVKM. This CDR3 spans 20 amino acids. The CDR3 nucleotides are TGTGCCAGCGGTTTTTGGCTGGGTAGGGGGGACCTAGCGAACACCGGGGAGCTGTTTTTT. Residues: CASGFWLGRGDLANTGELFF.

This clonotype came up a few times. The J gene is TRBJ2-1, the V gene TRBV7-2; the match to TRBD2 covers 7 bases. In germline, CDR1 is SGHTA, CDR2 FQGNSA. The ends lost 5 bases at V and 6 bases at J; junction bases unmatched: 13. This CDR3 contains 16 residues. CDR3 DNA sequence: TGTGCCAGCAGCCCGTATAACAGCGGGGCGGCCAATGAGCAGTTCTTC. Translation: CASSPYNSGAANEQFF.

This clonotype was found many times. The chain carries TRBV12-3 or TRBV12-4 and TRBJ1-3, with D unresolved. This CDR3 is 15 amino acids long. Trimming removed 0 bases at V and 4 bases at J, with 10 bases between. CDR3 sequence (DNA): TGTGCCAGCAGTTTAGCAGGACTTCCAGGAAACACCATATATTTT. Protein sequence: CASSLAGLPGNTIYF.

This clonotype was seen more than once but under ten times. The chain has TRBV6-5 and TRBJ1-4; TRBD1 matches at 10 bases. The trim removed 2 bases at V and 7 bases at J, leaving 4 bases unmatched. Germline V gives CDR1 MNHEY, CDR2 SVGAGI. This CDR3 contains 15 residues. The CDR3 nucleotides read TGTGCCAGCAGTTACGGGACAGGGGTTTCTGAAAAACTGTTTTTT. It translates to CASSYGTGVSEKLFF.

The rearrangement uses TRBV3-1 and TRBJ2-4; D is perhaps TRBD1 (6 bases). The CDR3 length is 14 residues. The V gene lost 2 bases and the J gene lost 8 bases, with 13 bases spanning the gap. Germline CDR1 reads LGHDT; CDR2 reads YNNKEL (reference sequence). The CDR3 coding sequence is TGTGCCAGCAGCCAACTTGGGGGCAGGGACATTCAGTACTTC. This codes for CASSQLGGRDIQYF.

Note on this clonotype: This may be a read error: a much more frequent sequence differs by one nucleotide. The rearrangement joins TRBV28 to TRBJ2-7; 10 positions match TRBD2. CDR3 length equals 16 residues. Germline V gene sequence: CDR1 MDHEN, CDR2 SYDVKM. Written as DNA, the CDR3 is TGTGTCAGCCTATTTCGCGGGCTAGCGGGAGTAGGCGAGCAGTACTTC. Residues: CVSLFRGLAGVGEQYF.

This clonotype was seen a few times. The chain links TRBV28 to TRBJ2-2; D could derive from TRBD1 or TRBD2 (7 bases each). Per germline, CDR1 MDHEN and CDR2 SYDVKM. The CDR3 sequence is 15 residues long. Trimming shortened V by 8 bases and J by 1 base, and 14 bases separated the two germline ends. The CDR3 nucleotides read TGTGCCAGCGTATCAGGGGGGGAGAACACCGGGGAGCTGTTTTTT. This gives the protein CASVSGGENTGELFF.

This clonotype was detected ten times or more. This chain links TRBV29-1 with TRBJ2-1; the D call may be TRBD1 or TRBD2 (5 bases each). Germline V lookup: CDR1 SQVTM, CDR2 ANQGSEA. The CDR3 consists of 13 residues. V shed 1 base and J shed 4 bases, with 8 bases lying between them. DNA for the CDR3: TGCAGCGTTGAAGGGGGACGTTACAATGAGCAGTTCTTC. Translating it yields CSVEGGRYNEQFF.

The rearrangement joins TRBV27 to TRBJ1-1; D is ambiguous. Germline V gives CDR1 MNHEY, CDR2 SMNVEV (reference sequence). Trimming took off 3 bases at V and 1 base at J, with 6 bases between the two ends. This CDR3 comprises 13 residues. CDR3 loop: CASSFVQNTEAFF. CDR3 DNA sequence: TGTGCCAGCAGTTTCGTACAGAACACTGAAGCTTTCTTT.

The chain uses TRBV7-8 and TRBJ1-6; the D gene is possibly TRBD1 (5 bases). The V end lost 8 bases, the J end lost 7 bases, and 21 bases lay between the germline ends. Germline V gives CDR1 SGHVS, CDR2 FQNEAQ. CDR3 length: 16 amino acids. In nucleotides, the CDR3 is TGTGCCAGCTCAAAGACAGACCTTTCCTTCAATTCACCCCTCCACTTT. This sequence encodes CASSKTDLSFNSPLHF. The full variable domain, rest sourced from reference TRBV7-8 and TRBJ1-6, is GAGVSQSPRYKVAKRGQDVALRCDPISGHVSLFWYQQALGQGPEFLTYFQNEAQLDKSGLPSDRFFAERPEGSVSTLKIQRTQQEDSAVYLCASSKTDLSFNSPLHFGNGTRLTVT.

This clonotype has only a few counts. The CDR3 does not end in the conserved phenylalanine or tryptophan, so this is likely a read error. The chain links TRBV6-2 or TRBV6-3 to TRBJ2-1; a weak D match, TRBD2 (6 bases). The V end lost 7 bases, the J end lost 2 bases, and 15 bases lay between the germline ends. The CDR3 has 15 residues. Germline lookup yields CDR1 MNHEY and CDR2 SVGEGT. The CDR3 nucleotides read TGTGCCAGCAAAGGTTGGCGGGATGCCTACAATGAGCAGTTCCTC. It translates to CASKGWRDAYNEQFL.

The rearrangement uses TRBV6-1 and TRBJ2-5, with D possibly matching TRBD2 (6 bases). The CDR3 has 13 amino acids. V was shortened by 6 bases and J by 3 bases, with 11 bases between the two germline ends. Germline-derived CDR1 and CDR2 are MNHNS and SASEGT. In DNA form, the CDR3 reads TGTGCCAGCAGGCGGGACCGTAAAGAGACCCAGTACTTC. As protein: CASRRDRKETQYF.

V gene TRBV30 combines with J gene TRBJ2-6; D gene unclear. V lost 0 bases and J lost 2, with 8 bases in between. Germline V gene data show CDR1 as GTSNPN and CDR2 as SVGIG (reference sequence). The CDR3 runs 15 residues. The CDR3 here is CAWSVKGPGANVLTF. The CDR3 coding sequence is TGTGCCTGGAGTGTAAAAGGGCCTGGGGCCAACGTCCTGACTTTC. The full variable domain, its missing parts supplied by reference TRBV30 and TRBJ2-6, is SQTIHQWPATLVQPVGSPLSLECTVEGTSNPNLYWYRQAAGRGLQLLFYSVGIGQISSEVPQNLSASRPQDRQFILSSKKLLLSDSGFYLCAWSVKGPGANVLTFGAGSRLTVL.

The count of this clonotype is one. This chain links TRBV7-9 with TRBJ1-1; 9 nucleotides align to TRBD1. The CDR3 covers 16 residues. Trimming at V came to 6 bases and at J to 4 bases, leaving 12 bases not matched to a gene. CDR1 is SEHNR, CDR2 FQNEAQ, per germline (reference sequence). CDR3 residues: CASRRDTGTGSTEAFF. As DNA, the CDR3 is TGTGCCAGCAGAAGAGACACCGGGACAGGGAGCACTGAAGCTTTCTTT. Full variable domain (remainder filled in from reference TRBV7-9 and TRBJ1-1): DTGVSQNPRHKITKRGQNVTFRCDPISEHNRLYWYRQTLGQGPEFLTYFQNEAQLEKSRLLSDRFSAERPKGSFSTLEIQRTEQGDSAMYLCASRRDTGTGSTEAFFGQGTRLTVV.

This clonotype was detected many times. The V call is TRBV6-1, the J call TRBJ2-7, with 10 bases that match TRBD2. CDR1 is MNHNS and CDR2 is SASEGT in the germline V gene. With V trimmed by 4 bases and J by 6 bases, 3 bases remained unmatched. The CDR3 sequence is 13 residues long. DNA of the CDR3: TGTGCCAGCAGTGCGACTAGCGGGCGCGAGCAGTACTTC. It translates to CASSATSGREQYF.

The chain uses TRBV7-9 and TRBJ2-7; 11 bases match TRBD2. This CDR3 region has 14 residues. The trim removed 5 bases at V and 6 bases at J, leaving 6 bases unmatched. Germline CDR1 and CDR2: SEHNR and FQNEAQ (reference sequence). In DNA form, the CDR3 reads TGTGCCAGCAGCCCGACTAGCGGGATCCGCGAGCAGTACTTC. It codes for CASSPTSGIREQYF.

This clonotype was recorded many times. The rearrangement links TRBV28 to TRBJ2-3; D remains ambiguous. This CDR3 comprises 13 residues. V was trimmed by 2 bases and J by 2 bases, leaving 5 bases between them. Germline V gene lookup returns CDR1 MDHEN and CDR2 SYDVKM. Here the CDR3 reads CASSLTHTDTQYF. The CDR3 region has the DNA TGTGCCAGCAGTTTAACCCACACAGATACGCAGTATTTT.

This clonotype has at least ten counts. CDR3 sequence reads: CASSFSGRAFEQYF. In DNA, the CDR3 is TGTGCCAGCAGCTTTAGCGGGAGGGCCTTTGAGCAGTACTTC. This sequence joins TRBV11-2 and TRBJ2-7, with 11 bases fitting TRBD2. This CDR3 spans 14 amino acids. Germline V gene lookup returns CDR1 SGHAT and CDR2 FQNNGV. Trimming took 3 bases from V and 7 from J; bases not matched to a gene: 5.

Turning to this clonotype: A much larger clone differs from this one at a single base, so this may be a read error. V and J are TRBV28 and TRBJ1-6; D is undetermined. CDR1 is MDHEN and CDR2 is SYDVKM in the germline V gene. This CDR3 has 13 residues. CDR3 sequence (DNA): TGTGTCAGCAGTGTGGGCCGGGATTCACCCCTCCACTTT. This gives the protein CVSSVGRDSPLHF.

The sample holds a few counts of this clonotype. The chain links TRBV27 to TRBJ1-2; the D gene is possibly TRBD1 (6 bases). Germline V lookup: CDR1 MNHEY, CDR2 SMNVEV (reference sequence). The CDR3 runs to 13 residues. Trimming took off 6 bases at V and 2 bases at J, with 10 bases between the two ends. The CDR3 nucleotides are TGTGCCAGCAGGGGGGACAAGAACTATGGCTACACCTTC. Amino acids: CASRGDKNYGYTF.

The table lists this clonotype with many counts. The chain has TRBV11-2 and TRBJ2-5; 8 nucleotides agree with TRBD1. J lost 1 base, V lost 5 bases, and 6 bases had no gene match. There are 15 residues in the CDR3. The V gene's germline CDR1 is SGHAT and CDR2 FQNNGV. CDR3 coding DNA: TGTGCCAGCAGCACACGACAGGGGTTCCAAGAGACCCAGTACTTC. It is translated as CASSTRQGFQETQYF.